This TCR beta chain originates from a study of blood T cell repertoires in COVID-19. Study information: Sites in the United States, Italy and Spain provided acute and convalescent COVID-19 samples.

The CDR3 has 14 residues. The ends were cut back, 3 bases at V and 1 base at J, with 9 bases in the middle. CDR1 is MNHEY, CDR2 SMNVEV, per germline (reference sequence). TCRdb's copy holds only in-frame clones and misses some; the assay was immunoSEQ multiplex PCR. This table holds about 200,000 clones, roughly 88% found once. Sequenced material: PBMCs or T cells enriched from blood (not recorded which). The gene calls are TRBV27 and TRBJ1-2; D gene uncertain. The receptor was derived from a man in his forties with acute COVID-19. The CDR3 reads CASSFSQFNYGYTF. In DNA, the CDR3 is TGTGCCAGCAGTTTTTCCCAGTTTAACTATGGCTACACCTTC.